These T cell receptor beta chains were read from a single sample in a study of control samples from healthy donors and cancer patients. Sequencing was performed with immunoSEQ multiplex PCR; in TCRdb, only in-frame clones are kept and a portion is missing. The sample includes about 120,000 clones, 85% to 90% of them seen just once. Sequencing was carried out using PBMCs. Receptor source: a woman aged 45-60 years with colorectal cancer. Each CDR3 is given with its conserved first and last residue.

cdr3_length v_call cdr3_aa
14 TRBV30 CAWSTGSGGTEAFF
15 TRBV2 CASSVDRGYNRPQHF
15 TRBV6-1 CASSEMGGSNQPQHF
14 TRBV5-1 CASSLDGGDQPQHF
15 TRBV9 CASSVEVPSTGELFF
14 TRBV6-5 CASSTQTENTEAFF
15 TRBV5-1 CASSLAGPSYNEQFF
16 TRBV2 CASTITGQSNTGELFF
15 TRBV5-1 CASSLVTGNGNTIYF
14 TRBV2 CASRGTLNTGELFF
14 TRBV7-2 CASSLGGFTDTQYF
16 TRBV19 CASSTLQGRDTGELFF
13 TRBV3-1/TRBV3-2 CASSPREGIGYTF
14 TRBV3-1/TRBV3-2 CASSQVRGSTEAFF
14 TRBV9 CASSVDGAPYEQYF
13 TRBV2 CASSAGLFREQYF
19 TRBV19 CASSASPLDRGQVGTEAFF
13 TRBV27 CASSYTGIYEQYF
14 TRBV18 CASSPGQVSYGYTF
16 TRBV5-1 CASSMRQGSSYNEQFF
13 TRBV7-9 CASGRTGANVLTF
13 TRBV6-5 CASSRTKGYEQYF
14 TRBV11-2 CASSLVRTYHEQFF
15 TRBV5-4 CASSPNRVGTGELFF
16 TRBV11-2 CASSPRLGRTDTEAFF
13 TRBV29-1 CSATSDRANEQFF
18 TRBV5-1 CASSLGLGDRGLGTEAFF
13 TRBV6-1 CASSDGQNYGYTF
14 TRBV10-3 CAISATDSSYEQYF
14 TRBV29-1 CSVEGQGHQETQYF
15 TRBV5-6 CASSSTSAPTYEQYF
17 TRBV6-4 CASSAGTGSTGAYGYTF
15 TRBV6-6 CASSYSGSWQETQYF
14 TRBV30 CACDTGTGSQPQHF
14 TRBV6-5 CASATRTSANEQFF
15 TRBV28 CASKSGTVNTGELFF
13 TRBV12-3/TRBV12-4 CASSVWGNQPQHF
16 TRBV18 CASSVGVGTGNTEAFF
14 TRBV2 CASRPQGGNTEAFF
16 TRBV6-5 CASSWNRDRGTEKLFF
15 TRBV7-9 CASSELQGIGTEAFF
14 TRBV19 CASSRDRSDSPLHF
18 TRBV7-2 CASSPWGLYGSGANVLTF
13 TRBV30 CATSGGPNEKLFF
13 TRBV12-3/TRBV12-4 CASGGRGLGEQYF
15 TRBV7-2 CASSLRVGIADGYTF
17 TRBV4-2 CASSQRLAGVSTDTQYF
15 TRBV29-1 CSVAGGTGNVDEQYF